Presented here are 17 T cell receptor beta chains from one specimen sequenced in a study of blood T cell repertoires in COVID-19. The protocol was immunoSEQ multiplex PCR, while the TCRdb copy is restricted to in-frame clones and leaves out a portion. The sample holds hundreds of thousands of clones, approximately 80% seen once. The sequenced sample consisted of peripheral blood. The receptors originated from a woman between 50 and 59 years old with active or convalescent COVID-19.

This CDR3 is CASSVRDSPFYEQYF. CDR3 bases: TGTGCCAGCAGCGTCCGGGACTCCCCTTTTTACGAGCAGTACTTC. The chain recombines TRBV11-2 with TRBJ2-7; tentatively, D is TRBD2 (6 bases). Trimming shortened V by 5 bases and J by 4 bases, and 18 bases separated the two germline ends. Germline CDR1 reads SGHAT; CDR2 reads FQNNGV. The CDR3 totals 15 residues.

The CDR3 DNA reads TGTGCCAGCAGCCCGGACAGTCCCTCGCATAATGAAAAACTGTTTTTT. Its translation is CASSPDSPSHNEKLFF. V is TRBV7-9 and J is TRBJ1-4, with D tentatively TRBD1 (6 bases). The CDR3 is 16 amino acids. Trimming removed 5 bases at V and 4 bases at J, with 17 bases between. Germline values: CDR1 SEHNR, CDR2 FQNEAQ (reference sequence).

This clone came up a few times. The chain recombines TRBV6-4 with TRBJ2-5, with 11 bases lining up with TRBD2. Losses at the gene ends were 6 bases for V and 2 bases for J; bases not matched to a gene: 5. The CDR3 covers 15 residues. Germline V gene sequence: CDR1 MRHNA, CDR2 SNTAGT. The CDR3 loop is CASSPGLAAQETQYF. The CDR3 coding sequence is TGTGCCAGCAGCCCGGGACTAGCGGCGCAAGAGACCCAGTACTTC.

The CDR3 DNA reads as TGTGCCAGCAGTTACCCAGGGGCCTACGAGCAGTACTTC. As protein: CASSYPGAYEQYF. The chain has TRBV28 and TRBJ2-7; tentatively, D is TRBD1 (6 bases). Germline V gene data show CDR1 as MDHEN and CDR2 as SYDVKM. There are 13 residues in the CDR3. V lost 4 bases, J lost 2 bases, and 9 bases lay in between.

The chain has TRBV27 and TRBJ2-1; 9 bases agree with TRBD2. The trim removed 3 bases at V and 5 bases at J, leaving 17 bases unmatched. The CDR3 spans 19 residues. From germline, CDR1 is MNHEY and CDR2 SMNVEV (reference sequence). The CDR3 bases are TGTGCCAGCAGTTTTCTAGCGGGGTCCCGGGGGCCTTACAACAATGAGCAGTTCTTC. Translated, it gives CASSFLAGSRGPYNNEQFF.

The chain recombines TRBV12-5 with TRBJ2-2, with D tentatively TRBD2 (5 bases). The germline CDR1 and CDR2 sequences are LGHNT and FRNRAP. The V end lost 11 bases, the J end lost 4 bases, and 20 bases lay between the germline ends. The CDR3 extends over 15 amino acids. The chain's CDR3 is CAGSKPAGGTGELFF. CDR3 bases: TGTGCTGGATCCAAACCAGCAGGAGGCACCGGGGAGCTGTTTTTT.

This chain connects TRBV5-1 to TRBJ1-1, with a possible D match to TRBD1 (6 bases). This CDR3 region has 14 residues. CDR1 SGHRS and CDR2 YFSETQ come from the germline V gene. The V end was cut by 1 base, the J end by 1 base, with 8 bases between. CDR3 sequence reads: CASSLTGKNTEAFF. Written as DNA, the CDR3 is TGCGCCAGCAGCTTGACAGGGAAGAACACTGAAGCTTTCTTT.

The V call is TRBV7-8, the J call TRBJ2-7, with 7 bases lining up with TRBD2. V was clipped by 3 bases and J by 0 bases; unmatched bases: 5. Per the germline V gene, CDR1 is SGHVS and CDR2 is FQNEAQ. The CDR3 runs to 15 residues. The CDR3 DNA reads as TGTGCCAGCAGCTTTCAACTAGCGAACTCCTACGAGCAGTACTTC. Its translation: CASSFQLANSYEQYF.

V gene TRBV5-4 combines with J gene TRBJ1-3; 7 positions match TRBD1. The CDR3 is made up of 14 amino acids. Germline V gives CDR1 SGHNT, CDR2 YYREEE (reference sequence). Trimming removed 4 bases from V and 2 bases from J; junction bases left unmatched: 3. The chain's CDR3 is CASSETGTGNTIYF. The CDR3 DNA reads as TGTGCCAGCAGCGAGACAGGGACTGGAAACACCATATATTTT.

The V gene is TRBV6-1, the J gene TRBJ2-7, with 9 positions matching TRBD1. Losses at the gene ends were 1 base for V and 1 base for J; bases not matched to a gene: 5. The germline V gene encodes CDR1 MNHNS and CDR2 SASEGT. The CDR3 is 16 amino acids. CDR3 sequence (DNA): TGTGCCAGCAGTGAAGTGGGGACAGGGTTTTCCTACGAGCAGTACTTC. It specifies CASSEVGTGFSYEQYF.

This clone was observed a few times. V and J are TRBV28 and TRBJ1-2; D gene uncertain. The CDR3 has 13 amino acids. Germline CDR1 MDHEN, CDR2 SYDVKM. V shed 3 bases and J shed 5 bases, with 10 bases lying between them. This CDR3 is CASSFPPVYGYTF. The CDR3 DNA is TGTGCCAGCAGTTTCCCCCCCGTTTATGGCTACACCTTC.

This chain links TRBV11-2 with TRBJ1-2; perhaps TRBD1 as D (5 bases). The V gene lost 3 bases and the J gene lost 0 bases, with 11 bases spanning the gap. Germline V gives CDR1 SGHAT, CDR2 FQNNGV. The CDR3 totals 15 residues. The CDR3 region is CASSLGGATNYGYTF. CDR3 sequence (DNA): TGTGCCAGCAGCTTGGGGGGTGCGACTAACTATGGCTACACCTTC.

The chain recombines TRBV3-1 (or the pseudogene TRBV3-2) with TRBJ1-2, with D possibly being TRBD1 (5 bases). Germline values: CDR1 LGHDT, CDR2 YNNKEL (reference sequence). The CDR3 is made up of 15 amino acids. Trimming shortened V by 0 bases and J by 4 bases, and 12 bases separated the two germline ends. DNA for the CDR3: TGTGCCAGCAGCCAAGATAAGGGGCTGAGCTATGGCTACACCTTC. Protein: CASSQDKGLSYGYTF.

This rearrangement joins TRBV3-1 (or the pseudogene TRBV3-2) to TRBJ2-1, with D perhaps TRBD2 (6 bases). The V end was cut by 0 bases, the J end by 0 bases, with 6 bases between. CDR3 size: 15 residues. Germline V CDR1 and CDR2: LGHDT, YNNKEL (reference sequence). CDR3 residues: CASSQEAGSYNEQFF. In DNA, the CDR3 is TGTGCCAGCAGCCAAGAAGCGGGCTCCTACAATGAGCAGTTCTTC.

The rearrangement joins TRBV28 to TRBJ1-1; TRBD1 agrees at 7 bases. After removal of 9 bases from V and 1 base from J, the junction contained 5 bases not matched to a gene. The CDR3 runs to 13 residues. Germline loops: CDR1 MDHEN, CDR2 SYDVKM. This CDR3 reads CASIDRANTEAFF. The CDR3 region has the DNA TGTGCCAGTATCGACAGGGCGAACACTGAAGCTTTCTTT.

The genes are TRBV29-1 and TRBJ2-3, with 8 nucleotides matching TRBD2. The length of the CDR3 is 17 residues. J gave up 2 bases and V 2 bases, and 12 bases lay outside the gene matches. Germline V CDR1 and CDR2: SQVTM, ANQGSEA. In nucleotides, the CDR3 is TGCAGCGTTGAAAGAGTAGTGGTAGCGGGGAACACAGATACGCAGTATTTT. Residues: CSVERVVVAGNTDTQYF.

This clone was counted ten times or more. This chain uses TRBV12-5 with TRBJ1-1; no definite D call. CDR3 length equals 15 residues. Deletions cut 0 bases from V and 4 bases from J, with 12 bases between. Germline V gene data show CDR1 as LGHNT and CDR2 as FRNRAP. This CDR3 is CASGLVAFPPTEAFF. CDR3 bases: TGTGCTAGTGGTTTGGTGGCCTTTCCGCCCACTGAAGCTTTCTTT.